The present entry profiles one T cell receptor (beta chain) with its context. Trimming pared 3 bases from V and 0 bases from J, leaving 3 bases between. Germline CDR1 and CDR2: SGHVS and FQNEAQ. The CDR3 is made up of 13 amino acids. The data originate from a study of blood T cell repertoires in COVID-19. The data were produced by immunoSEQ multiplex PCR, yet TCRdb's version contains in-frame clones alone and is incomplete. The table has more than 70,000 clones, 75% to 90% seen once. Sample: peripheral blood. The chain couples TRBV7-8 to TRBJ2-4; unclear D gene. The sequence was obtained from a man aged 60 to 69 with acute or convalescent COVID-19. In DNA, the CDR3 is TGTGCCAGCAGCTTCGGAGCCAAAAACATTCAGTACTTC. As protein: CASSFGAKNIQYF. The whole variable domain, filled in from reference TRBV7-8 and TRBJ2-4, reads GAGVSQSPRYKVAKRGQDVALRCDPISGHVSLFWYQQALGQGPEFLTYFQNEAQLDKSGLPSDRFFAERPEGSVSTLKIQRTQQEDSAVYLCASSFGAKNIQYFGAGTRLSVL.